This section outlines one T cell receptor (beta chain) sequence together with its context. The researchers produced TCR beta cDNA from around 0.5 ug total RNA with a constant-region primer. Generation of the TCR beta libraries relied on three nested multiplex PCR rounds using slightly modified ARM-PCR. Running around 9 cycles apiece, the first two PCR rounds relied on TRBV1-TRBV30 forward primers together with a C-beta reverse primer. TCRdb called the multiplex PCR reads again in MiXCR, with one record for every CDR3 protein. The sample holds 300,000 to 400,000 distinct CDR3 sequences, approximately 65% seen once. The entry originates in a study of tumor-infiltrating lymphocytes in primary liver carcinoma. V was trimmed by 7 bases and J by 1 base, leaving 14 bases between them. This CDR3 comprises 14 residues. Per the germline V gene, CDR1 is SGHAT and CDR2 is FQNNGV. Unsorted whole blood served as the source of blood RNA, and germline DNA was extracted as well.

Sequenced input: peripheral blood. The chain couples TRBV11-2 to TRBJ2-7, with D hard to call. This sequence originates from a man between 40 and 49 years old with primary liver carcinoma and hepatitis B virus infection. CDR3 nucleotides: TGTGCCAGCAACGCGTCTACAGATTCCTACGAGCAGTACTTC. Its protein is CASNASTDSYEQYF.